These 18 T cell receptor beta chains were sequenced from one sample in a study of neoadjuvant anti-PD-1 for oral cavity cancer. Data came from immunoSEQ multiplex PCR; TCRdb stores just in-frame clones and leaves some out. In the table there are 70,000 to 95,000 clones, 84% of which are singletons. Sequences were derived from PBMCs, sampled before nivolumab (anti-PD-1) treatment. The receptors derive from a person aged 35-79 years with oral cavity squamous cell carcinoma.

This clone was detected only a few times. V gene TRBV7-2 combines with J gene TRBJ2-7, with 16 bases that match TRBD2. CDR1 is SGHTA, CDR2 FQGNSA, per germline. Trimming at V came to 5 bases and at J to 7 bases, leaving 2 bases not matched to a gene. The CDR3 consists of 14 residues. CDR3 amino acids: CASSGGLAGGEQYF. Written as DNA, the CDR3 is TGTGCCAGCAGCGGGGGACTAGCGGGAGGGGAGCAGTACTTC.

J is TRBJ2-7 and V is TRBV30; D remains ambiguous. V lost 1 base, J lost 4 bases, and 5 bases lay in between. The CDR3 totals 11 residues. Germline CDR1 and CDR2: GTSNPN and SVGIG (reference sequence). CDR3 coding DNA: TGTGCCTGGAGTGGGCAGTACGAGCAGTACTTC. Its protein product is CAWSGQYEQYF.

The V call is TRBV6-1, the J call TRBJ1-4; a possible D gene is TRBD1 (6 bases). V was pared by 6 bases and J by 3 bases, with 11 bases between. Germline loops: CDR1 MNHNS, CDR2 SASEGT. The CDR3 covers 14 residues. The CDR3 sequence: CASRNRESNEKLFF. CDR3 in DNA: TGTGCCAGCAGGAACAGGGAGTCTAATGAAAAACTGTTTTTT.

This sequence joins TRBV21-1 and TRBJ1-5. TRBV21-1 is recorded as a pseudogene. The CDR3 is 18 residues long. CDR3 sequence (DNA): TGTGCCAGCAGCAATTCCGGGACGCTGAACGATAGCAATCAGCCCCAGCATTTT. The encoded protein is CASSNSGTLNDSNQPQHF.

The CDR3 nucleotides read TGTGCCAGCAGCCAAGAATACGGGACAGCCGCATATGGCTACACCTTC. Encoded protein: CASSQEYGTAAYGYTF. The V and J genes are TRBV4-2 and TRBJ1-2; 7 nucleotides match TRBD1. The CDR3 runs to 16 residues. The germline CDR1 and CDR2 sequences are LGHNA and YNFKEQ. V dropped 0 bases and J dropped 5; count of bases not matched to a gene: 9.

The CDR3 sequence is CAWSVQQNTEAFF. In nucleotides, the CDR3 is TGTGCCTGGAGTGTACAGCAGAACACTGAAGCTTTCTTT. This chain uses TRBV30 with TRBJ1-1; no clear D gene. The germline V gene has CDR1 GTSNPN and CDR2 SVGIG (reference sequence). The V end lost 0 bases, the J end lost 1 base, and 6 bases lay between the germline ends. CDR3 length equals 13 residues.

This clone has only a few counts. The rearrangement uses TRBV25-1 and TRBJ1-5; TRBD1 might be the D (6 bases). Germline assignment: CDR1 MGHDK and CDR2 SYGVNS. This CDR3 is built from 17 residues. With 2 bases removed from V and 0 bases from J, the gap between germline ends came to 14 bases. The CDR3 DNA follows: TGTGCCAGCAGTGAAGAGGGGGTGGCCTCTAGCAATCAGCCCCAGCATTTT. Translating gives CASSEEGVASSNQPQHF. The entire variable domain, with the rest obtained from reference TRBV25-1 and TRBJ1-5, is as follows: EADIYQTPRYLVIGTGKKITLECSQTMGHDKMYWYQQDPGMELHLIHYSYGVNSTEKGDLSSESTVSRIRTEHFPLTLESARPSHTSQYLCASSEEGVASSNQPQHFGDGTRLSIL.

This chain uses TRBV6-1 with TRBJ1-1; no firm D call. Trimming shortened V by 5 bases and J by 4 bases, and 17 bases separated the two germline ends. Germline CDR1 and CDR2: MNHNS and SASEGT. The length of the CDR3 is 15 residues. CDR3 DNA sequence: TGTGCCAGCAGTCCGCTCGCAGGTCAACTCACTGAAGCTTTCTTT. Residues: CASSPLAGQLTEAFF.

CDR3 residues: CASSTGGQGSEQYF. The CDR3 DNA reads as TGCGCCAGCAGCACCGGGGGACAGGGTTCCGAGCAGTACTTC. The chain combines TRBV5-1 with TRBJ2-7; 9 bases align to TRBD1. There are 14 residues in the CDR3. After removal of 4 bases from V and 6 bases from J, the junction contained 8 bases not matched to a gene. Germline V lookup: CDR1 SGHRS, CDR2 YFSETQ.

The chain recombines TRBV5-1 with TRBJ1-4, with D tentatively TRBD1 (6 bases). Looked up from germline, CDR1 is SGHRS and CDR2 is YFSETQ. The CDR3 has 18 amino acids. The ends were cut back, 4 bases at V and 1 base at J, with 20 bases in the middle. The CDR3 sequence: CASSLGTTLGKTNEKLFF. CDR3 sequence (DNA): TGCGCCAGCAGCCTTGGGACAACCCTGGGGAAAACTAATGAAAAACTGTTTTTT. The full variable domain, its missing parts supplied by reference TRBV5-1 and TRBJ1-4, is KAGVTQTPRYLIKTRGQQVTLSCSPISGHRSVSWYQQTPGQGLQFLFEYFSETQRNKGNFPGRFSGRQFSNSRSEMNVSTLELGDSALYLCASSLGTTLGKTNEKLFFGSGTQLSVL.

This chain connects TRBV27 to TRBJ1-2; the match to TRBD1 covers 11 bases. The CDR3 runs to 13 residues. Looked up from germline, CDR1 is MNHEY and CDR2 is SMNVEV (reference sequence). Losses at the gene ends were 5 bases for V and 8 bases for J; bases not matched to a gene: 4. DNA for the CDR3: TGTGCCAGCAGTCCCGGACAGGGGGCCGGCTACACCTTC. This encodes CASSPGQGAGYTF.

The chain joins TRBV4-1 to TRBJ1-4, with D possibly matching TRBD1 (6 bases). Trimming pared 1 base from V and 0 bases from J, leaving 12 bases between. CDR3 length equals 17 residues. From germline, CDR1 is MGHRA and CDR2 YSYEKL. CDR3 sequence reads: CASSQVRGAATNEKLFF. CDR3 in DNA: TGCGCCAGCAGCCAAGTGAGGGGGGCGGCAACTAATGAAAAACTGTTTTTT.

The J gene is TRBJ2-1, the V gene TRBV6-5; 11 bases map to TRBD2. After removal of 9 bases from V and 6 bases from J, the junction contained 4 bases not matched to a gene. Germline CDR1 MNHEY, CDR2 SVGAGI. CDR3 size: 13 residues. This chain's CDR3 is CASTSGSGNEQFF. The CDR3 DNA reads TGTGCCAGTACTAGCGGGAGCGGCAATGAGCAGTTCTTC.

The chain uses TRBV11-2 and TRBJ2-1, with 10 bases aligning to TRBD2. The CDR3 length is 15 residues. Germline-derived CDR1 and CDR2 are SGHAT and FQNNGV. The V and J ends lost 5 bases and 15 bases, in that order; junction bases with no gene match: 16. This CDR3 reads CASSQAGGLAGVSFF. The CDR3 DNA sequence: TGTGCCAGCAGCCAGGCCGGCGGGCTAGCGGGAGTGTCGTTCTTC.

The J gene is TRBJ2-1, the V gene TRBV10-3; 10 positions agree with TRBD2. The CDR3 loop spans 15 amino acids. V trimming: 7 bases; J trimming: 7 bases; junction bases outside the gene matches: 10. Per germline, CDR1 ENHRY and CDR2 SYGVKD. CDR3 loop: CAITPGLAGVNEQFF. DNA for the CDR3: TGTGCCATCACCCCCGGGCTAGCGGGAGTTAATGAGCAGTTCTTC.

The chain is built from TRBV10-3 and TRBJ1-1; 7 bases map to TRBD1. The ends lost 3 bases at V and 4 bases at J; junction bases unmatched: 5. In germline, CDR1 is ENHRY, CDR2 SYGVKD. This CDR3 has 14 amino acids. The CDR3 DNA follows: TGTGCCATCAGTGACTCGGGACAGTCCACTGAAGCTTTCTTT. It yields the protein CAISDSGQSTEAFF.

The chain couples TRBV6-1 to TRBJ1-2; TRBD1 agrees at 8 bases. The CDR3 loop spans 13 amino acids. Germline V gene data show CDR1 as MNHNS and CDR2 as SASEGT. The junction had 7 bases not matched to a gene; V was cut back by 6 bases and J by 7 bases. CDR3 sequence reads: CASRQQGESGYTF. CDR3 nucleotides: TGTGCCAGCAGGCAACAGGGGGAAAGTGGCTACACCTTC.

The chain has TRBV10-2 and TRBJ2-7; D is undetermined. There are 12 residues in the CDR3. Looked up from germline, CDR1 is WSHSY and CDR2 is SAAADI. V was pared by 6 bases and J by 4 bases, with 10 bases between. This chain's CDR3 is CASSPDGYEQYF. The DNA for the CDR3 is TGCGCCAGCAGCCCGGACGGGTACGAGCAGTACTTC.